This TCR beta chain was recorded in a study of T-cell reconstitution after alpha-beta-depleted transplantation in children. CDR3 length: 15 residues. Trimming removed 7 bases from V and 2 bases from J, with 17 bases in between. CDR1 and CDR2 from the germline V gene are SQVTM and ANQGSEA. Construction of the TCRbeta library involved unique molecular identifiers. TCRdb fed the PCR reads into MiXCR, producing one record per CDR3 protein. The table lists some 490,000 distinct CDR3 sequences, approximately 13% of them singletons. The sequence derives from a human donor who donated a stem cell graft to a child with combined immunodeficiency. This rearrangement joins TRBV29-1 to TRBJ1-4; unclear D gene. Source: PBMCs from the stem cell graft donor, taken from the stem cell graft. The CDR3 coding sequence is TGCAGCGCATTCGGGTCGACGGCGACTAATGAAAAACTGTTTTTT. Translating gives CSAFGSTATNEKLFF.